This TCR beta chain was recorded in a study of radiation and T cells in renal cell carcinoma. Overall study context: Nephrectomy followed 15 Gy stereotactic body radiation by 4 weeks. Study-wide results and caveats: From baseline, blood top tumor clonotypes peaked at 2 weeks post-radiation.

Sequenced by immunoSEQ multiplex PCR; TCRdb stores in-frame clones only, minus some. Among 150,000 or so clones, more than 70% were seen once, and the ten largest hold around 12%. There are 16 residues in the CDR3. Germline CDR1 and CDR2: MDHEN and SYDVKM. Trimming removed 3 bases from V and 4 bases from J, with 13 bases in between. Comments on this clone: Its target is not known.

Time point specified: baseline pretreatment blood. As to treatment: 15 Gy SBRT to primary tumor, nephrectomy 4 weeks later. The patient's renal cell carcinoma had clear cell pathology. This sequence originates from a woman aged 45-60 years with renal cell carcinoma. This rearrangement joins TRBV28 to TRBJ2-6; D is tentatively TRBD1 or TRBD2 (5 bases each). The specimen comprised blood, sampled from a patient whose treatment included radiotherapy and nephrectomy. CDR3 in DNA: TGTGCCAGCAGTTTGAGGCGTGGGACCGGGGCCAACGTCCTGACTTTC. The encoded protein is CASSLRRGTGANVLTF.